The 23 T cell receptor beta chains reported below all come from one sample, sequenced in a study of Graves' ophthalmopathy and Graves' hyperthyroidism. Amplified TCR beta CDR3 regions were obtained using RNA transcripts as template. HTBI primers served in a first-round RT-PCR, which a second-round multiplex PCR followed. One entry per CDR3 protein results from TCRdb running MiXCR on the multiplex PCR reads. The sample shows fewer than 600,000 distinct CDR3 sequences, 14% of them seen only once. The source material was blood. Receptor source: a woman in her thirties with Graves' ophthalmopathy.

This clonotype occurred a few times. The chain has TRBV7-2 and TRBJ2-5; D possibly corresponds to TRBD1 (6 bases). The V and J ends lost 6 bases and 3 bases respectively, with 14 bases between them. There are 14 residues in the CDR3. Germline-derived CDR1 and CDR2 are SGHTA and FQGNSA. CDR3 amino acids: CASRNLDREETQYF. In nucleotides, the CDR3 is TGTGCCAGCAGAAACTTGGACAGAGAAGAGACCCAGTACTTC.

The table lists this clonotype with many counts. V usage is TRBV24-1 and J usage is TRBJ2-5; possibly TRBD2 for D (6 bases). This CDR3 is 15 amino acids long. V lost 3 bases and J lost 4, with 14 bases in between. Germline CDR1 reads KGHDR; CDR2 reads SFDVKD. Written as DNA, the CDR3 is TGTGCCACCAGTGATGCCGGGACTTCTTCAGAGACCCAGTACTTC. Amino acid sequence: CATSDAGTSSETQYF.

This clonotype has ten or more counts. The V gene is TRBV20-1, the J gene TRBJ2-5; D may be TRBD2 (5 bases). The CDR3 runs 15 residues. CDR1 is DFQATT, CDR2 SNEGSKA, per germline (reference sequence). Trimming took off 6 bases at V and 0 bases at J, with 17 bases between the two ends. This CDR3 reads CSATVHGLNQETQYF. The CDR3 nucleotides read TGCAGTGCGACCGTCCATGGACTGAACCAAGAGACCCAGTACTTC.

A few counts support this clonotype. A clone one base away is much larger, so this may be a read error. The gene calls are TRBV28 and TRBJ1-1; D is perhaps TRBD1 (6 bases). CDR3 size: 20 residues. Germline V gene sequence: CDR1 MDHEN, CDR2 SYDVKM. The CDR3 sequence is CASSFFTPTKRGRKDTEACF. DNA of the CDR3: TGTGCCAGCAGTTTTTTTACCCCTACAAAGAGGGGGAGGAAGGACACTGAAGCTTGCTTT.

This chain connects TRBV2 to TRBJ2-4, with 7 bases identical to TRBD2. The V gene end was trimmed by 1 base and the J gene end by 2 bases; junction bases not matched to a gene: 11. The CDR3 covers 18 residues. Germline-derived CDR1 and CDR2 are SNHLY and FYNNEI. The CDR3 sequence is CASSEGVGGSRTKNIQYF. As DNA, the CDR3 is TGTGCCAGCAGTGAAGGCGTGGGCGGGAGTAGGACCAAAAACATTCAGTACTTC.

This clonotype was seen many times. In DNA, the CDR3 is TGTGCCTGGAATTTGGGGAGCGTAAACACTGAAGCTTTCTTT. Encoded protein: CAWNLGSVNTEAFF. J is TRBJ1-1 and V is TRBV30; no firm D call. Trimming took 4 bases from V and 2 from J, leaving 14 bases between them. Germline V gene lookup returns CDR1 GTSNPN and CDR2 SVGIG (reference sequence). The CDR3 has 14 residues.

This clonotype has only a few counts. The rearrangement uses TRBV4-1 and TRBJ2-4; 9 nucleotides line up with TRBD2. Germline V gives CDR1 MGHRA, CDR2 YSYEKL. V was pared by 4 bases and J by 0 bases, with 7 bases of the junction left unmatched. The CDR3 spans 17 residues. The CDR3: CASSLSLSGGAKNIQYF. The CDR3 bases are TGCGCCAGCAGCCTTTCCCTTAGCGGGGGAGCCAAAAACATTCAGTACTTC.

The rearrangement joins TRBV6-1 to TRBJ2-5; 12 bases are shared with TRBD2. The CDR3 totals 18 residues. The germline V gene encodes CDR1 MNHNS and CDR2 SASEGT. J gave up 2 bases and V 4 bases, and 11 bases lay outside the gene matches. The CDR3, as DNA: TGTGCCAGCAGTGCCCTAGCGGGGGGGCCCAGAAAACAAGAGACCCAGTACTTC. Amino acids: CASSALAGGPRKQETQYF.

This clonotype has a count of ten or more. The chain has TRBV30 and TRBJ1-1; weak D call: TRBD1 (6 bases). CDR1 GTSNPN and CDR2 SVGIG come from the germline V gene (reference sequence). CDR3 length: 13 residues. V gave up 0 bases and J gave up 6 bases, with 11 bases separating them. This CDR3 is CAWSVSRGAEAFF. The CDR3 DNA sequence: TGTGCCTGGAGTGTAAGCAGGGGAGCTGAAGCTTTCTTT.

This clonotype showed up many times. The rearrangement joins TRBV12-3 or TRBV12-4 to TRBJ1-2; 7 bases map to TRBD1. Germline trimming cut 1 base from V and 7 bases from J; bases unmatched to any gene: 9. This CDR3 has 15 amino acids. Here the CDR3 reads CASSLEGTGARGYTF. In DNA form, the CDR3 reads TGTGCCAGCAGTTTAGAGGGTACAGGGGCGCGTGGCTACACCTTC.

In its sample, this clonotype was seen many times. The rearrangement uses TRBV19 and TRBJ1-1; possibly TRBD1 for D (6 bases). Germline V lookup: CDR1 LNHDA, CDR2 SQIVND (reference sequence). The CDR3 is made up of 12 amino acids. V dropped 6 bases and J dropped 7 bases, with 12 bases sitting between them. CDR3 sequence reads: CASRWGGGEAFF. The CDR3 DNA follows: TGTGCCAGTAGATGGGGGGGCGGTGAAGCTTTCTTT.

The chain joins TRBV6-1 to TRBJ2-7; D is perhaps TRBD1 (6 bases). Germline V gene data show CDR1 as MNHNS and CDR2 as SASEGT. CDR3 size: 16 residues. Trimming cost V 2 bases and J 2 bases, with 16 bases left between them. The CDR3 sequence: CASSERFGGPTYEQYF. The CDR3 nucleotides are TGTGCCAGCAGTGAAAGGTTTGGGGGCCCGACCTACGAGCAGTACTTC.

This clonotype was recorded many times. V gene TRBV7-2 combines with J gene TRBJ2-4; TRBD2 agrees at 15 bases. Germline lookup yields CDR1 SGHTA and CDR2 FQGNSA. The CDR3 sequence is 17 residues long. V dropped 1 base and J dropped 6; count of bases not matched to a gene: 4. This CDR3 is CASSLEGTSGGRNIQYF. The CDR3 DNA sequence: TGTGCCAGCAGCTTAGAAGGGACTAGCGGGGGGAGAAACATTCAGTACTTC.

The table lists this clonotype with many counts. The chain combines TRBV7-9 with TRBJ1-2; TRBD1 matches 10 bases. J lost 3 bases, V lost 5 bases, and 6 bases had no gene match. The CDR3 is 15 amino acids. Germline V gives CDR1 SEHNR, CDR2 FQNEAQ (reference sequence). As DNA, the CDR3 is TGTGCCAGCAGCGGACAGGGGGGTAGGCACTATGGCTACACCTTC. Amino acid sequence: CASSGQGGRHYGYTF.

In regard to this clonotype: This may come from a read error, since a much larger clone is one base off. The chain carries TRBV12-3 or TRBV12-4 and TRBJ2-5; D assignment may be TRBD1 or TRBD2 (5 bases each). There are 14 residues in the CDR3. CDR3 protein: CASSLRSGRESQYF. The CDR3 coding sequence is TGTGCCAGCAGTTTAAGGTCGGGGCGAGAGAGCCAGTACTTC.

The chain has TRBV7-8 and TRBJ1-1, with D possibly matching TRBD1 (6 bases). Trimming cost V 5 bases and J 5 bases, with 21 bases left between them. Germline CDR1 and CDR2: SGHVS and FQNEAQ. CDR3 length: 16 residues. The DNA of the CDR3 is TGTGCCAGCAGCCCTACAGGGATTTTGTGGAGAACTGAAGCTTTCTTT. This sequence encodes CASSPTGILWRTEAFF.

This clonotype has at least ten counts. The chain carries TRBV6-1 and TRBJ2-5, with D unclear. Trimming pared 5 bases from V and 1 base from J, leaving 11 bases between. This CDR3 has 14 residues. Per germline, CDR1 MNHNS and CDR2 SASEGT. DNA for the CDR3: TGTGCCAGCAGTCCCCTCGTGTCCCAAGAGACCCAGTACTTC. Translating gives CASSPLVSQETQYF.

This clonotype was detected ten times or more. The chain has TRBV2 and TRBJ2-1; 7 bases map to TRBD1. V trimming: 6 bases; J trimming: 3 bases; junction bases outside the gene matches: 14. CDR3 length equals 17 residues. Looked up from germline, CDR1 is SNHLY and CDR2 is FYNNEI. The CDR3 DNA follows: TGTGCCAGCAGGGCAAGAGACAGGGATGGGAACTACAATGAGCAGTTCTTC. It codes for CASRARDRDGNYNEQFF.

This clonotype was seen many times. The rearrangement joins TRBV5-1 to TRBJ1-1; 7 positions agree with TRBD1. The germline V gene encodes CDR1 SGHRS and CDR2 YFSETQ. The V gene end was trimmed by 6 bases and the J gene end by 7 bases; junction bases not matched to a gene: 6. CDR3 length: 12 amino acids. As DNA, the CDR3 is TGCGCCAGCATGGGCAGGGGGAATGAAGCTTTCTTT. This gives the protein CASMGRGNEAFF.

This clonotype occurred many times. J is TRBJ2-7 and V is TRBV12-3 or TRBV12-4; a weak D match, TRBD2 (6 bases). V was trimmed by 5 bases and J by 2 bases, leaving 13 bases between them. The CDR3 covers 14 residues. The CDR3 nucleotides read TGTGCCAGCAGTAACCCGGGACTTGCCTACGAGCAGTACTTC. This codes for CASSNPGLAYEQYF.

Concerning this clonotype: At one end the junction does not follow the germline gene, possibly because of a read error. The V gene is TRBV5-1, the J gene TRBJ2-7, with 12 bases lining up with TRBD1. This CDR3 comprises 16 residues. Germline CDR1 reads SGHRS; CDR2 reads YFSETQ. The CDR3: CANSLGGQGAPYEQYF. CDR3 coding DNA: TGCGCCAACAGCCTAGGGGGACAGGGGGCACCCTACGAGCAGTACTTC.

This clonotype occurred a few times. The chain links TRBV30 to TRBJ1-1, with 9 bases aligning to TRBD1. This CDR3 spans 14 amino acids. Germline CDR1 reads GTSNPN; CDR2 reads SVGIG (reference sequence). The V segment lost 8 bases and the J segment 0 bases; nucleotides outside the gene matches: 7. CDR3 in amino acids: CARKNRGLNTEAFF. In DNA form, the CDR3 reads TGTGCCCGAAAGAACAGGGGGCTGAACACTGAAGCTTTCTTT.

This clonotype has a count of ten or more. The chain has TRBV29-1 and TRBJ1-1; 9 bases are shared with TRBD1. The CDR3 spans 17 residues. Germline-derived CDR1 and CDR2 are SQVTM and ANQGSEA. The J segment lost 1 base and the V segment lost 6 bases, leaving 15 bases of the junction unmatched. The CDR3 bases are TGCAGCGTGGCCGGACAGGGGATGTTTAGGAGGAACACTGAAGCTTTCTTT. This sequence encodes CSVAGQGMFRRNTEAFF.